The source of this TCR beta chain is a study of blood T cell repertoires in COVID-19 (dated by TCRdb to 2018 to 2021). Broadly, across the study: Collaborator samples came from the United States, Italy and Spain and covered acute and convalescent phases of COVID-19. The material from the prospective study consisted of cDNA or gDNA derived from T cells, B-cell-depleted T cells, or PBMCs. Deeply sampled blood TCRbeta repertoires from subjects exposed to, actively infected with, or recovered from COVID-19 were included in the dataset. The repertoires were released in a freely available public database meant as a resource for research on the immune response to SARS-CoV-2. Samples were obtained from the ongoing ImmuneRACE study (first 160 participants) and from 1,000 to 1,500 subjects provided by 6 global collaborators. Nearly every sample came with metadata listing a de-identified subject ID, COVID-19 status, age in years and sex. HLA class I and class II types, where available, came from metadata supplied by the sample provider rather than from assay-based typing.

Findings and caveats that apply to the study as a whole: How much clinical and demographic metadata was included differed by source and by participant, and the metadata was provided uncurated.

The collaborating institutions used their own protocols to collect whole blood in K2EDTA tubes. For TCRbeta analysis, collaborators shipped samples as frozen whole blood, isolated PBMCs, or DNA extracted from either of those sample types. The CDR3 covers 11 residues, taking in both the cysteine and the phenylalanine. Only the CDR3 portion is preserved as DNA: 33 bases, with reading frame beginning at the first base. The germline V gene (reference sequence) sets CDR1 to SEHNR and CDR2 to FQNEAQ. The V end loses 3 bases and the J end loses 5 bases, and a stretch of 4 bases separates them. This clone was seen only once. What this receptor recognizes is not known. Base qualities are missing; no much larger clone stands one base away. The immunoSEQ Assay, a bias-controlled multiplex PCR, was used to amplify TCRbeta CDR3 regions from genomic DNA. The authors' analysis ran thus. Within the assay, amplification of reference gene primers was used to estimate how many nucleated cells each sample contained. To quantify the absolute abundance of each unique TCRbeta CDR3 rearrangement, sequence reads were collapsed and filtered. For each sample, productive Simpson clonality was calculated by taking the square root of Simpson's diversity index across productive rearrangements. Entries here come from immuneACCESS through TCRdb and include only in-frame sequences with V and J called. Some clones fail to appear in such tables; in the studies checked, an unresolved V gene covers under half of the shortfall, and the cause of the remainder is unknown. V, J and clone size are taken as reported in that table, and D and trimming were inferred from the DNA itself. This sample comprises 130,000 to 150,000 clones, around nine tenths of them detected only once. Of the sample, 3.5% to 5.5% is held by the ten largest clones.

The source of this sequence is a woman in her 40s with acute or convalescent COVID-19. The sequenced sample was peripheral blood. The chain employs TRBV7-9 and TRBJ1-1; no D gene can be assigned with confidence. The DNA reads TGTGCCAGCAGCTTTCATACTGAAGCTTTCTTT. This translates into CASSFHTEAFF. The full variable domain, with segments outside the CDR3 supplied by the reference TRBV7-9 and TRBJ1-1 proteins, appears as DTGVSQNPRHKITKRGQNVTFRCDPISEHNRLYWYRQTLGQGPEFLTYFQNEAQLEKSRLLSDRFSAERPKGSFSTLEIQRTEQGDSAMYLCASSFHTEAFFGQGTRLTVV.